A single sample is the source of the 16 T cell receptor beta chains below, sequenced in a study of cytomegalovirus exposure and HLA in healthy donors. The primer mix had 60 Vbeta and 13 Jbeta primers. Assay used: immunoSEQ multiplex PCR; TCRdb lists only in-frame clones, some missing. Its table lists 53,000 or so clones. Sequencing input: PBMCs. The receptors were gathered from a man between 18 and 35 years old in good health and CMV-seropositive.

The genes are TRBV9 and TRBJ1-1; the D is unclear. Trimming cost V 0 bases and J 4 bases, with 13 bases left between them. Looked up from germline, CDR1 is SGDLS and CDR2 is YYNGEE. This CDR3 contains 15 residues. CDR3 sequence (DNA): TGTGCCAGCAGCGTAGACCCCGGAGCGACCACTGAAGCTTTCTTT. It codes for CASSVDPGATTEAFF.

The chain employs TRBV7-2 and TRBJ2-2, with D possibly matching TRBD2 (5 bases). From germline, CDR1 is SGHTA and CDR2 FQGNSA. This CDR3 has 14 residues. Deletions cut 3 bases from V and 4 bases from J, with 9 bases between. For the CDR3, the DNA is TGTGCCAGCAGCTTCAGGAGCGGCACCGGGGAGCTGTTTTTT. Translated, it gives CASSFRSGTGELFF.

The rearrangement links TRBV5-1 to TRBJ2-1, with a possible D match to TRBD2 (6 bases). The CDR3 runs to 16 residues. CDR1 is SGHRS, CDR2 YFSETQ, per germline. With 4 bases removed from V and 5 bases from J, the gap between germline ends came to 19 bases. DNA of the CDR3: TGCGCCAGCAGCCCCCGACTAGTGGAGGCACACAATGAGCAGTTCTTC. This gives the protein CASSPRLVEAHNEQFF. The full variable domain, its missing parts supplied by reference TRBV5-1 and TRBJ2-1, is KAGVTQTPRYLIKTRGQQVTLSCSPISGHRSVSWYQQTPGQGLQFLFEYFSETQRNKGNFPGRFSGRQFSNSRSEMNVSTLELGDSALYLCASSPRLVEAHNEQFFGPGTRLTVL.

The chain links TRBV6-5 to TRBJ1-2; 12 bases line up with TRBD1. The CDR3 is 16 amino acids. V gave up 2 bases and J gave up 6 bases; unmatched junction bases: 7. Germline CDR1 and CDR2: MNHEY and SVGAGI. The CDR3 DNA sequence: TGTGCCAGCAGTTACGTGGGACAGGGGGCGTCGGATGGCTACACCTTC. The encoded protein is CASSYVGQGASDGYTF.

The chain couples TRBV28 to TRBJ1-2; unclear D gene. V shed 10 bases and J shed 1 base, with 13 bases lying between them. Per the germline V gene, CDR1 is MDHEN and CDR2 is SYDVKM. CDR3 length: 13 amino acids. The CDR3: CATLPYSNYGYTF. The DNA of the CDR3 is TGTGCCACTCTACCCTATAGTAACTATGGCTACACCTTC.

CDR3 sequence: CASSLEAAAGTEAFF. The DNA of the CDR3 is TGTGCCAGCAGCTTAGAAGCCGCAGCGGGCACTGAAGCTTTCTTT. The V call is TRBV13, the J call TRBJ1-1; D gene uncertain. Germline CDR1 reads PRHDT; CDR2 reads FYEKMQ (reference sequence). The CDR3 consists of 15 residues. V was clipped by 1 base and J by 4 bases, with 13 bases between them.

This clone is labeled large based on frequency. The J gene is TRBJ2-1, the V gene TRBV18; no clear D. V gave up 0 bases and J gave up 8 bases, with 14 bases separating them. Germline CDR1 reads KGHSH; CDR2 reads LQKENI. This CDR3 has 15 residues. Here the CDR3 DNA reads TGTGCCAGCTCACCACCGAGTGCAACCTCACATGAGCAGTTCTTC. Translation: CASSPPSATSHEQFF.

CDR3 DNA: TGTGCCAGCAGTGGGACAGGGAATGGAAACACCATATATTTT. It is translated as CASSGTGNGNTIYF. The V gene is TRBV2, the J gene TRBJ1-3, with TRBD1 matching 8 bases. The V gene end was trimmed by 4 bases and the J gene end by 3 bases; junction bases not matched to a gene: 2. The CDR3 runs 14 residues. The germline CDR1 and CDR2 sequences are SNHLY and FYNNEI. Using reference TRBV2 and TRBJ1-3 for the parts outside the CDR3, the full variable domain is EPEVTQTPSHQVTQMGQEVILRCVPISNHLYFYWYRQILGQKVEFLVSFYNNEISEKSEIFDDQFSVERPDGSNFTLKIRSTKLEDSAMYFCASSGTGNGNTIYFGEGSWLTVV.

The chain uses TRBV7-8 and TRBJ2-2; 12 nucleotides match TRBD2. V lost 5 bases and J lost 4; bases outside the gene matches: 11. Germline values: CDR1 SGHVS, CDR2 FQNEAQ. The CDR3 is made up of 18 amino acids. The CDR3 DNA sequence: TGTGCCAGCAGCACGGCCAGACTAGCGGGAGTTAGCACCGGGGAGCTGTTTTTT. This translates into CASSTARLAGVSTGELFF.

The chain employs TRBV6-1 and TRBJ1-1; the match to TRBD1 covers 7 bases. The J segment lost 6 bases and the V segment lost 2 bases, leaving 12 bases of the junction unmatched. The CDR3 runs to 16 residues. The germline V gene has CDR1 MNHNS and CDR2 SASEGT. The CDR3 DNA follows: TGTGCCAGCAGTGAACTGGGGGGCAGGGGGATAGCTGAAGCTTTCTTT. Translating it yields CASSELGGRGIAEAFF.

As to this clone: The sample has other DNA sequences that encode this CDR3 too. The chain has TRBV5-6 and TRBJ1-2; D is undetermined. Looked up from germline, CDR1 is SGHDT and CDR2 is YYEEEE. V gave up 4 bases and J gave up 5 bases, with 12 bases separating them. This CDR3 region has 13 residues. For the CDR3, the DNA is TGTGCCAGCAGCACTGACACCTATTATGGCTACACCTTC. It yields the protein CASSTDTYYGYTF.

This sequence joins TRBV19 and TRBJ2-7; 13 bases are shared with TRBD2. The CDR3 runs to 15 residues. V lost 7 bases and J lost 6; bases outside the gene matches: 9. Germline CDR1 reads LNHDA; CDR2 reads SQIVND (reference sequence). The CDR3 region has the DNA TGTGCCAGTAAGCGAAACCGACTAGCGGGAGGCGAGCAGTACTTC. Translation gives CASKRNRLAGGEQYF.

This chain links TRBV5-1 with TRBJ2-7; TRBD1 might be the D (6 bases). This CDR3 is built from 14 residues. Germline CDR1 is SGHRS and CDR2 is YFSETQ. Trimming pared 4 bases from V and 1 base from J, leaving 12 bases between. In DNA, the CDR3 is TGCGCCAGCAGCGGGGACACACTATCCTACGAGCAGTACTTC. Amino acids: CASSGDTLSYEQYF.

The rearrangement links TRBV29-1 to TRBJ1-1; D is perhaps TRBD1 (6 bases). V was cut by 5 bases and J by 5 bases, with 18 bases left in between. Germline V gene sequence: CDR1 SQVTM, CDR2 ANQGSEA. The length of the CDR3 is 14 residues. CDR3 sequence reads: CSVSQTWTDTEAFF. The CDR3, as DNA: TGCAGCGTTTCCCAAACATGGACAGATACTGAAGCTTTCTTT.

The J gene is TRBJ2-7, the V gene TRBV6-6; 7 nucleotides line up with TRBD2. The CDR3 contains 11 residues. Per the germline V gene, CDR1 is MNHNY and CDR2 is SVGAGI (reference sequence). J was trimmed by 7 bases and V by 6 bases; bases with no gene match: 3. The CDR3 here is CASRHSGEQYF. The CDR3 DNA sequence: TGTGCCAGCAGACATAGCGGGGAGCAGTACTTC.

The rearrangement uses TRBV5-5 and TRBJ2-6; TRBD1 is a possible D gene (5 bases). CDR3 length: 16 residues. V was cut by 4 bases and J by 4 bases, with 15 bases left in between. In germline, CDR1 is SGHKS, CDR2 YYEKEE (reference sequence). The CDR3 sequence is CASSVTGQPGANVLTF. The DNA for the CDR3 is TGTGCCAGCAGCGTCACCGGACAACCAGGGGCCAACGTCCTGACTTTC.